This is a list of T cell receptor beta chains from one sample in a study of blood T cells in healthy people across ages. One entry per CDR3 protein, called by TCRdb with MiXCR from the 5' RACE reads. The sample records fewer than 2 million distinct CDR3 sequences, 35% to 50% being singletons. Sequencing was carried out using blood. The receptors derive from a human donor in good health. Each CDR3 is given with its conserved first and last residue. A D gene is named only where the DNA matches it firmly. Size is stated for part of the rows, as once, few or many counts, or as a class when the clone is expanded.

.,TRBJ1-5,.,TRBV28,TGTGCCAGCAGTCCCTACAGGGCCCCTAGCAATAAGCCCCAGCATTTT,CASSPYRAPSNKPQHF
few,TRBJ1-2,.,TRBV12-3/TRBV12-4,TGTGCCAGCAGCCCCTCGGGGAGGTCAGGAGGTGGCTACACCTTC,CASSPSGRSGGGYTF
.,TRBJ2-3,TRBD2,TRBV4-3,TGCGCCAGCAGCCAAGATTCGGGGGGGCCCCCAGATACGCAGTATTTT,CASSQDSGGPPDTQYF
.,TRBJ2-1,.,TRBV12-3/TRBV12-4,TGTGCCAGCAGTTATCCGGGAGTGAGCTCCTACAATGAGCAGTTCTTC,CASSYPGVSSYNEQFF
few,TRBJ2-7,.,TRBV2,TGTGCCAGGCAAGAGGGGGGCCGCTTAATGTACTTC,CARQEGGRLMYF
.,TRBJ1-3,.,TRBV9,TGTGCCAGCACGCGTTACTATGGAAACACCATATATTTT,CASTRYYGNTIYF
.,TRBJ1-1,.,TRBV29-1,TGCAGCGTCTTACAGGCGTTTGACACTGAAGCTTTCTTT,CSVLQAFDTEAFF
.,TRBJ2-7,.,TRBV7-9,TGTGCCAGCAGCTTTTTCAGGGGCCCGAATCAACGAACCTCCTACGAGCAGTACTTC,CASSFFRGPNQRTSYEQYF
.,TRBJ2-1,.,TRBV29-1,TGCAGCGTTGGGCGGGGGCCAAGCTCCTACAATGAGCAGTTCTTC,CSVGRGPSSYNEQFF
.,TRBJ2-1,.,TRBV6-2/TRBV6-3,TGTGCCAGCAGTTATTCGGACGTCTCCTACAATGAGCAGTTCTTC,CASSYSDVSYNEQFF
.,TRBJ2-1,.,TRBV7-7,TGTGCCAGCAGCACGGGCGCTTTCAATGAGCAGTTCTTC,CASSTGAFNEQFF